These 27 T cell receptor beta chains originate from one sample sequenced in a study of CD8+ T cells in alopecia areata (dated by TCRdb to 2017 to 2018). This specimen's time point label, interpreted: around 4 weeks on oral tofacitinib. The treatment or condition label on this specimen signifies: oral pan-JAK inhibitor, 5-10 mg twice daily. Libraries were built with the immunoSEQ multiplex PCR assay. To provide template for TCR sequencing, every sample had RNA extracted and reverse transcribed into cDNA. TCRdb holds this immuneACCESS table with in-frame rearrangements only. Some clones are missing; in checked studies, unresolved V genes explain under half, and the rest has no known cause. This sample is represented by over 120,000 clones; about 51% of them were singletons. Approximately 16% of the sample is held by the ten biggest clonotypes. Sequenced material: CD8+ T cells sorted from blood, taken at week 4, from a patient treated with tofacitinib. The receptors stem from a human donor with alopecia areata.

The chain joins TRBV5-6 to TRBJ1-5; 9 bases agree with TRBD1. There are 15 residues in the CDR3. Germline V lookup: CDR1 SGHDT, CDR2 YYEEEE. With V trimmed by 3 bases and J by 4 bases, 5 bases remained unmatched. For the CDR3, the DNA is TGTGCCAGCAGCTGGGGGACAGGGCCTAATCAGCCCCAGCATTTT. This sequence encodes CASSWGTGPNQPQHF.

A few counts support this clone. This chain joins TRBV7-3 and TRBJ1-4; the match to TRBD1 covers 7 bases. Germline V gene data show CDR1 as SGHTA and CDR2 as FQGTGA. With 5 bases clipped from V and 8 bases from J, the junction kept 11 bases outside the gene matches. There are 15 residues in the CDR3. CDR3 in amino acids: CASSPRGQGEEKLFF. DNA of the CDR3: TGTGCCAGCAGCCCAAGGGGGCAGGGGGAAGAAAAACTGTTTTTT.

A few counts support this clone. This sequence joins TRBV6-5 and TRBJ2-2; the match to TRBD2 covers 7 bases. The V gene's germline CDR1 is MNHEY and CDR2 SVGAGI. The CDR3 sequence is 14 residues long. Losses at the gene ends were 0 bases for V and 6 bases for J; bases not matched to a gene: 1. DNA for the CDR3: TGTGCCAGCAGTTACTCGGGAGGGGCCGGGGAGCTGTTTTTT. Its protein product is CASSYSGGAGELFF.

The V call is TRBV15, the J call TRBJ2-2; no clear D gene. Germline CDR1 LNHNV, CDR2 YYDKDF (reference sequence). The CDR3 consists of 13 residues. The V end lost 6 bases, the J end lost 1 base, and 6 bases lay between the germline ends. CDR3: CATRSQNTGELFF. CDR3 sequence (DNA): TGTGCCACCAGATCTCAGAACACCGGGGAGCTGTTTTTT. The full variable domain, with the rest looked up from reference TRBV15 and TRBJ2-2, is DAMVIQNPRYQVTQFGKPVTLSCSQTLNHNVMYWYQQKSSQAPKLLFHYYDKDFNNEADTPDNFQSRRPNTSFCFLDIRSPGLGDTAMYLCATRSQNTGELFFGEGSRLTVL.

This clone was counted a few times. Here the CDR3 DNA reads TGTGCCAGCAGCTTCCGGGACAGGAGCTACGAGCAGTACTTC. Protein: CASSFRDRSYEQYF. The genes are TRBV11-2 and TRBJ2-7; 8 bases match TRBD1. The CDR3 runs 14 residues. V was pared by 3 bases and J by 3 bases, with 4 bases of the junction left unmatched. In germline, CDR1 is SGHAT, CDR2 FQNNGV.

In this sample, this clone turned up a few times. V is TRBV11-2 and J is TRBJ1-1; D gene ambiguous. Germline loops: CDR1 SGHAT, CDR2 FQNNGV. This CDR3 spans 13 amino acids. The ends were cut back, 4 bases at V and 6 bases at J, with 12 bases in the middle. The CDR3 DNA sequence: TGTGCCAGCAGCTGGACCCGGGCGTCTGAAGCTTTCTTT. Translated, it gives CASSWTRASEAFF.

The sample holds one count of this clone. This rearrangement joins TRBV9 to TRBJ2-7, with 9 bases lining up with TRBD1. This CDR3 region has 16 residues. J was trimmed by 4 bases and V by 4 bases; bases with no gene match: 12. Per the germline V gene, CDR1 is SGDLS and CDR2 is YYNGEE. DNA for the CDR3: TGTGCCAGCAGCCCTACTCCGGGACAGGGAACTTACGAGCAGTACTTC. Translating gives CASSPTPGQGTYEQYF.

This clone was counted a single time. CDR3: CASSLGVEATDTQYF. CDR3 nucleotide sequence: TGTGCCAGCAGCTTAGGAGTGGAAGCAACAGATACGCAGTATTTT. The V and J genes are TRBV13 and TRBJ2-3; no clear D gene. Germline V CDR1 and CDR2: PRHDT, FYEKMQ (reference sequence). The CDR3 totals 15 residues. V lost 0 bases and J 3 bases, leaving 10 bases between the germline ends.

The chain joins TRBV19 to TRBJ2-1; no clear D gene. This CDR3 comprises 12 residues. V lost 1 base and J 10 bases, leaving 8 bases between the germline ends. The germline CDR1 and CDR2 sequences are LNHDA and SQIVND (reference sequence). CDR3 nucleotide sequence: TGTGCCAGTAGTATAGGGCTTTCGGAGCAGTTCTTC. Its protein product is CASSIGLSEQFF.

The J gene is TRBJ2-7, the V gene TRBV29-1; D possibly corresponds to TRBD1 (5 bases). V was shortened by 4 bases and J by 2 bases, with 12 bases between the two germline ends. CDR3 size: 13 residues. Looked up from germline, CDR1 is SQVTM and CDR2 is ANQGSEA. The CDR3 region is CSVGATGPYEQYF. CDR3 DNA sequence: TGCAGCGTTGGGGCAACAGGTCCCTACGAGCAGTACTTC.

The V and J genes are TRBV14 and TRBJ1-2; D is perhaps TRBD1 (6 bases). The V gene lost 1 base and the J gene lost 4 bases, with 22 bases spanning the gap. Looked up from germline, CDR1 is SGHDN and CDR2 is FVKESK. The CDR3 covers 18 residues. CDR3 amino acids: CASSQALQGPPVIYGYTF. The CDR3, as DNA: TGTGCCAGCAGCCAAGCCCTCCAGGGGCCTCCTGTAATCTATGGCTACACCTTC.

The chain uses TRBV27 and TRBJ1-6; D uncertain. With 3 bases removed from V and 4 bases from J, the gap between germline ends came to 13 bases. The CDR3 has 16 amino acids. Germline V gene lookup returns CDR1 MNHEY and CDR2 SMNVEV (reference sequence). The CDR3 region has the DNA TGTGCCAGCAGTTTCCTCGAGGGATTGTATAATTCACCCCTCCACTTT. This sequence encodes CASSFLEGLYNSPLHF.

This chain joins TRBV27 and TRBJ1-5, with D possibly TRBD1 on 5 matching bases. Germline V gene lookup returns CDR1 MNHEY and CDR2 SMNVEV (reference sequence). The V gene lost 5 bases and the J gene lost 2 bases, with 16 bases spanning the gap. The CDR3 is made up of 16 amino acids. CDR3 loop: CASSPGTDPRNQPQHF. The CDR3 DNA reads TGTGCCAGCAGTCCAGGGACCGATCCCCGCAATCAGCCCCAGCATTTT.

The chain has TRBV15 and TRBJ2-7; 8 bases align to TRBD2. This CDR3 is 14 amino acids long. With 5 bases clipped from V and 1 base from J, the junction kept 4 bases outside the gene matches. Germline values: CDR1 LNHNV, CDR2 YYDKDF (reference sequence). CDR3 DNA sequence: TGTGCCACCAGCCCTGGACTAGCATCCTACGAGCAGTACTTC. Encoded protein: CATSPGLASYEQYF.

The DNA of the CDR3 is TGCGCCAGCAGCCAAGATCCAGGAATCAACACTGAAGCTTTCTTT. Protein sequence: CASSQDPGINTEAFF. The V gene is TRBV4-3, the J gene TRBJ1-1, with D unclear. This CDR3 contains 15 residues. The germline V gene has CDR1 LGHNA and CDR2 YSLEER. Trimming removed 0 bases at V and 2 bases at J, with 10 bases between.

The genes are TRBV10-2 and TRBJ2-5; tentative D call: TRBD2 (6 bases). The V end was cut by 3 bases, the J end by 2 bases, with 13 bases between. Germline CDR1 reads WSHSY; CDR2 reads SAAADI. This CDR3 contains 15 residues. The CDR3 DNA sequence: TGCGCCAGCAGTGACCCCAGGGAGGTACAAGAGACCCAGTACTTC. As protein: CASSDPREVQETQYF.

The gene calls are TRBV4-1 and TRBJ1-5; TRBD1 might be the D (5 bases). V was cut by 1 base and J by 3 bases, with 7 bases left in between. The germline V gene encodes CDR1 MGHRA and CDR2 YSYEKL. This CDR3 is 14 amino acids long. The CDR3 reads CASSQGQPNQPQHF. CDR3 DNA: TGCGCCAGCAGCCAAGGACAGCCCAATCAGCCCCAGCATTTT.

In this sample, this clone turned up a few times. This chain connects TRBV2 to TRBJ2-3, with 13 bases lining up with TRBD2. CDR3 length: 15 residues. Trimming cost V 6 bases and J 5 bases; bases outside gene matches: 5. CDR1 is SNHLY, CDR2 FYNNEI, per germline. DNA of the CDR3: TGTGCCAGCAGCCTCGGGACTAGCGGGGTAGATACGCAGTATTTT. It is translated as CASSLGTSGVDTQYF. The variable domain in full, completed from reference TRBV2 and TRBJ2-3, reads EPEVTQTPSHQVTQMGQEVILRCVPISNHLYFYWYRQILGQKVEFLVSFYNNEISEKSEIFDDQFSVERPDGSNFTLKIRSTKLEDSAMYFCASSLGTSGVDTQYFGPGTRLTVL.

This clone was picked up a small number of times. The chain has TRBV5-8 and TRBJ1-1; 12 bases are a match to TRBD1. The V and J ends lost 3 bases and 4 bases, in that order; junction bases with no gene match: 4. The CDR3 has 15 residues. Germline lookup yields CDR1 SGHTS and CDR2 YDEGEE. The CDR3 DNA is TGTGCCAGCAGCTGGGGGACAGGGGGCGGCACTGAAGCTTTCTTT. Translated, it gives CASSWGTGGGTEAFF.

CDR3 sequence reads: CASGLSGELFF. DNA of the CDR3: TGTGCTAGTGGTTTATCCGGGGAGCTGTTTTTT. V gene TRBV12-5 combines with J gene TRBJ2-2; D is unresolved. The CDR3 is 11 residues long. Trimming pared 3 bases from V and 6 bases from J, leaving 2 bases between. Germline-derived CDR1 and CDR2 are LGHNT and FRNRAP.

The gene calls are TRBV6-1 and TRBJ1-6, with a possible D match to TRBD1 (5 bases). This CDR3 contains 16 residues. Germline V gene lookup returns CDR1 MNHNS and CDR2 SASEGT. V was clipped by 1 base and J by 0 bases, with 7 bases between them. In DNA form, the CDR3 reads TGTGCCAGCAGTGAAGGCAGGGTCTCCTATAATTCACCCCTCCACTTT. The encoded protein is CASSEGRVSYNSPLHF.

This clone was observed a few times. The chain uses TRBV12-5 and TRBJ2-7, with D perhaps TRBD1 (6 bases). The CDR3 runs 14 residues. V lost 7 bases, J lost 2 bases, and 15 bases lay in between. Germline values: CDR1 LGHNT, CDR2 FRNRAP. The CDR3 region is CASVSDRSTYEQYF. DNA for the CDR3: TGTGCTAGTGTCTCTGACAGGAGCACCTACGAGCAGTACTTC.

The rearrangement links TRBV4-1 to TRBJ2-1, with 8 bases matching TRBD1. The trim removed 1 base at V and 7 bases at J, leaving 6 bases unmatched. This CDR3 has 15 residues. The V gene's germline CDR1 is MGHRA and CDR2 YSYEKL. The CDR3 coding sequence is TGCGCCAGCAGCCAAGGGACAGGGTTCCCGAATGAGCAGTTCTTC. Residues: CASSQGTGFPNEQFF.

The rearrangement uses TRBV29-1 and TRBJ2-2; perhaps TRBD2 as D (6 bases). The CDR3 covers 14 residues. The ends were cut back, 4 bases at V and 4 bases at J, with 13 bases in the middle. Germline lookup yields CDR1 SQVTM and CDR2 ANQGSEA. CDR3 sequence: CSVVHGGSTGELFF. Here the CDR3 DNA reads TGCAGCGTTGTCCACGGGGGTAGCACCGGGGAGCTGTTTTTT.

The rearrangement joins TRBV9 to TRBJ2-5; D may be TRBD2 (5 bases). CDR3 length: 12 residues. CDR1 and CDR2 from the germline V gene are SGDLS and YYNGEE. V lost 7 bases and J 4 bases, leaving 11 bases between the germline ends. CDR3 residues: CASGSGPETQYF. For the CDR3, the DNA is TGTGCCAGCGGAAGCGGACCAGAGACCCAGTACTTC.

This clone has just a few counts. CDR3 DNA sequence: TGTGCCAACCTCGACAGGGGGCAGATAGATACGCAGTATTTT. It yields the protein CANLDRGQIDTQYF. The J gene is TRBJ2-3, the V gene TRBV2, with TRBD1 matching over 10 bases. Germline lookup yields CDR1 SNHLY and CDR2 FYNNEI. This CDR3 comprises 14 residues. The V and J ends lost 10 bases and 5 bases, in that order; junction bases with no gene match: 9.

This clone has a single count. The DNA of the CDR3 is TGCGCCAGCAGCCAAGATCGGGAGACACAGAACACTGAAGCTTTCTTT. It is translated as CASSQDRETQNTEAFF. The chain is built from TRBV4-3 and TRBJ1-1, with no clear D. Deletions cut 0 bases from V and 1 base from J, with 12 bases between. This CDR3 has 16 amino acids. CDR1 is LGHNA and CDR2 is YSLEER in the germline V gene.